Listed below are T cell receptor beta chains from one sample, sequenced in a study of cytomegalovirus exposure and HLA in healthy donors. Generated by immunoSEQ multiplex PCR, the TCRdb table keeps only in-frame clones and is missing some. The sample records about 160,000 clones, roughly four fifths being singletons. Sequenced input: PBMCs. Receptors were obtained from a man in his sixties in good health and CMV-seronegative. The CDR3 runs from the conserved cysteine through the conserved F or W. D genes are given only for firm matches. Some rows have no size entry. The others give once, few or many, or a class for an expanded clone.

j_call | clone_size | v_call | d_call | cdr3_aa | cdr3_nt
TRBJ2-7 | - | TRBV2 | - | CASRFRGSSYEQYF | TGTGCCAGCCGTTTCAGGGGCAGCTCCTACGAGCAGTACTTC
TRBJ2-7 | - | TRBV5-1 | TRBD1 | CASSLAVPGGRGHEQYF | TGCGCCAGCAGCTTGGCAGTACCAGGGGGAAGGGGCCACGAGCAGTACTTC
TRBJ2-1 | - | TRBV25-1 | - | CASSEWQGGDEQFF | TGTGCCAGCAGTGAATGGCAGGGGGGCGATGAGCAGTTCTTC
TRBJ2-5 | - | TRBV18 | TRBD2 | CASSPLKSGAETQYF | TGTGCCAGCTCACCGTTGAAAAGCGGGGCCGAGACCCAGTACTTC
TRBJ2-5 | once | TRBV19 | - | CASSIDSQETQYF | TGTGCCAGTAGTATCGACAGTCAAGAGACCCAGTACTTC
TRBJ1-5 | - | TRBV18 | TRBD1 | CASSPGQGSNQPQHF | TGTGCCAGCTCACCGGGACAGGGGAGCAATCAGCCCCAGCATTTT
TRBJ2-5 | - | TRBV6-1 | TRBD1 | CASSESGRGQETQYF | TGTGCCAGCAGTGAATCGGGCAGGGGGCAAGAGACCCAGTACTTC
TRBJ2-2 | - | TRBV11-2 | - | CASSRDFNTGELFF | TGTGCCAGCAGCAGGGACTTCAACACCGGGGAGCTGTTTTTT
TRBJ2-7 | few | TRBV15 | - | CATSRDKQPTYEQYF | TGTGCCACCAGCAGAGATAAACAGCCAACCTACGAGCAGTACTTC
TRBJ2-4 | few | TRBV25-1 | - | CASSEWGTGAKNIQYF | TGTGCCAGCAGTGAATGGGGGACTGGAGCCAAAAACATTCAGTACTTC
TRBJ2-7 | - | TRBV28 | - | CASAWGVETYEQYF | TGTGCCAGCGCCTGGGGGGTTGAAACCTACGAGCAGTACTTC
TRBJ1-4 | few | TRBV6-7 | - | CASSPWTRPATNEKLFF | TGTGCCAGCAGTCCGTGGACACGGCCTGCAACTAATGAAAAACTGTTTTTT
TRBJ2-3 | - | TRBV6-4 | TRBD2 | CASSDSTSGGADTQYF | TGTGCCAGCAGTGACTCGACTAGCGGGGGGGCAGATACGCAGTATTTT
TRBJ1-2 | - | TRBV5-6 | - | CASSVQGNGYTF | TGTGCCAGCAGTGTACAGGGAAATGGCTACACCTTC
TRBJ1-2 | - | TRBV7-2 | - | CASSSGAGAFVYGYTF | TGTGCCAGCAGTTCTGGGGCAGGGGCTTTTGTCTATGGCTACACCTTC
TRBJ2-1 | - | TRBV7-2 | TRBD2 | CASSWGGERVDEQFF | TGTGCCAGCAGCTGGGGGGGTGAACGTGTGGATGAGCAGTTCTTC
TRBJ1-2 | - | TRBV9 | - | CASTPTDSARLYGYGYTF | TGTGCCAGCACCCCAACTGACAGCGCCCGGCTTTACGGGTATGGCTACACCTTC
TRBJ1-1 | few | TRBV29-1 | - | CSETGPGTEAFF | TGCAGCGAAACAGGGCCGGGGACTGAAGCTTTCTTT
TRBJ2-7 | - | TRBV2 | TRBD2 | CASSEGLAGDWQYF | TGTGCCAGCAGTGAAGGCCTAGCGGGAGATTGGCAGTACTTC
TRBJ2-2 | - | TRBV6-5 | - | CASRIGTTTGELFF | TGTGCCAGCAGAATCGGGACAACCACCGGGGAGCTGTTTTTT
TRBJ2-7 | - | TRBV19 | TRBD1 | CASSIGRQGRPYEQYF | TGTGCCAGTAGTATAGGTAGACAGGGTAGGCCCTACGAGCAGTACTTC
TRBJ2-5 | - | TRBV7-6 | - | CASSLGFVGGLGAQYF | TGTGCCAGCAGCTTAGGATTTGTGGGGGGACTGGGGGCCCAGTACTTC
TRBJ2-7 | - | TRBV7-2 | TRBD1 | CASSTRDRGPIREQYF | TGTGCCAGCAGCACCCGGGACAGGGGGCCTATTAGGGAGCAGTACTTC
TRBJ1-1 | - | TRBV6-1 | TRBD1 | CASSEKTGRLAEAFF | TGTGCCAGCAGTGAGAAGACAGGGCGGCTCGCTGAAGCTTTCTTT
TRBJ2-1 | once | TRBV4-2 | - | CASSQGQGGGHNEQFF | TGTGCCAGCAGCCAAGGCCAGGGCGGGGGCCACAATGAGCAGTTCTTC
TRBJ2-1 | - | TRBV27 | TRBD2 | CASSLSSAGGLGEQFF | TGTGCCAGCAGTTTGAGTTCGGCGGGGGGGCTCGGTGAGCAGTTCTTC
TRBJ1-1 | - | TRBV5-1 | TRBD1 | CASSARTGVTEAFF | TGCGCCAGCAGCGCAAGGACAGGGGTCACTGAAGCTTTCTTT
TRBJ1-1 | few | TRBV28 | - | CASSLAKGRVNTEAFF | TGTGCCAGCAGTTTAGCCAAGGGGAGGGTGAACACTGAAGCTTTCTTT
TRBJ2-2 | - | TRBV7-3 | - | CASSLGPAGDTGELFF | TGTGCCAGCAGCTTAGGCCCAGCCGGAGACACCGGGGAGCTGTTTTTT